The present TCR beta chain was sequenced within a study of control samples from healthy donors and cancer patients. Here immunoSEQ multiplex PCR was the method, and the copy in TCRdb shows in-frame clones only, minus some. The profile shows around 50,000 clones, roughly 94% of them singletons. Germline trimming cut 1 base from V and 5 bases from J; bases unmatched to any gene: 12. From germline, CDR1 is SGHAT and CDR2 FQNNGV. The CDR3 runs to 17 residues. The source material was blood. The J gene is TRBJ2-3, the V gene TRBV11-2; 7 nucleotides match TRBD2. The TCR originated in a man aged 25-45 years in good health. The CDR3 loop is CASSLVPVGRAVDTQYF. The CDR3, as DNA: TGTGCCAGCAGCTTAGTTCCGGTTGGGAGGGCGGTAGATACGCAGTATTTT.